The clone carrying this TCR beta chain was seen ten or more times. What it binds is unknown. This sample was included in a study of T cells in Graves' hyperthyroidism and ophthalmopathy. About the research overall: The blood sample was taken at first diagnosis, before treatment began.

RNA transcripts were the template for amplifying TCR beta CDR3 regions. First-round RT-PCR with HTBI primers amplified the TCR CDR3 region. Each CDR3 protein gets one entry after TCRdb re-called the multiplex PCR reads with MiXCR. The sample contains hundreds of thousands of distinct CDR3 sequences, roughly 15% of which appear only once. Study observations and caveats: The model identified upcoming ophthalmopathy a median approximately 6.5 months ahead of onset.

The V and J ends lost 1 base and 2 bases respectively, with 12 bases between them. This CDR3 contains 16 residues. From germline, CDR1 is MDHEN and CDR2 SYDVKM. The receptor was isolated from a woman aged 18 to 35 with Graves' hyperthyroidism. Sequenced: blood. The chain employs TRBV28 and TRBJ1-5; TRBD1 might be the D (5 bases). The CDR3 bases are TGTGCCAGCAGTTTATATTCAGGGAGCCGCAATCAGCCCCAGCATTTT. It specifies CASSLYSGSRNQPQHF.